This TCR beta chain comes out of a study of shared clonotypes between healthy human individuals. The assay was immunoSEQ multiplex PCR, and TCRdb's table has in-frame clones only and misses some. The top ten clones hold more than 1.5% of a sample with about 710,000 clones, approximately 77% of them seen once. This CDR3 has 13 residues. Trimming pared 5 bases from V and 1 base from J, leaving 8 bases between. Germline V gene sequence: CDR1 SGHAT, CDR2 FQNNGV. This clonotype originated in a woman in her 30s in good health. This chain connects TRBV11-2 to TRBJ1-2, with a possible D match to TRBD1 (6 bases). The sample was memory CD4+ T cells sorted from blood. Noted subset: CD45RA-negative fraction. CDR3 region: CASSIRGNYGYTF. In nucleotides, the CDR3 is TGTGCCAGCAGCATCAGGGGTAACTATGGCTACACCTTC. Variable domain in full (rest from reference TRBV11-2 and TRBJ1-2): EAGVAQSPRYKIIEKRQSVAFWCNPISGHATLYWYQQILGQGPKLLIQFQNNGVVDDSQLPKDRFSAERLKGVDSTLKIQPAKLEDSAVYLCASSIRGNYGYTFGSGTRLTVV.